This TCR beta chain comes out of a study of blood T cell repertoires in COVID-19. Authors' data handling: The assay estimated nucleated cells by amplifying reference gene primers. Sequenced by immunoSEQ multiplex PCR; TCRdb stores in-frame clones only, minus some. The D gene and trimming were derived from the DNA, and the V and J assignments and clone size from that table. The sample holds over 140,000 clones, roughly 81% seen once. The V end lost 0 bases, the J end lost 2 bases, and 8 bases lay between the germline ends. The CDR3 contains 14 residues. Germline V gene data show CDR1 as KGHSH and CDR2 as LQKENI.

The TCR sequence derives from a woman between 45 and 65 years old with active or convalescent COVID-19. The sequenced material came from peripheral blood. This sequence joins TRBV18 and TRBJ2-7, with D possibly being TRBD2 (6 bases). CDR3 nucleotide sequence: TGTGCCAGCTCACCACCGGGGGGTCCCTACGAGCAGTACTTC. This encodes CASSPPGGPYEQYF.